The 28 T cell receptor beta chains listed next were all sequenced from one sample in a study of blood T cell repertoires in COVID-19. Sequencing was performed with immunoSEQ multiplex PCR; in TCRdb, only in-frame clones are kept and a portion is missing. Of 140,000 or so clones listed, around four fifths are singletons. The sequenced sample consisted of PBMCs or T cells enriched from blood (not recorded which). The receptors stem from a woman aged 35 to 49 who had recovered from COVID-19.

The chain combines TRBV18 with TRBJ1-2; D gene uncertain. Trimming took off 3 bases at V and 5 bases at J, with 13 bases between the two ends. This CDR3 region has 14 residues. Germline assignment: CDR1 KGHSH and CDR2 LQKENI. CDR3 residues: CASSPERTTYGYTF. Written as DNA, the CDR3 is TGTGCCAGCTCACCGGAGCGAACTACTTATGGCTACACCTTC.

This clone was recorded once. The chain couples TRBV5-1 to TRBJ2-5, with 10 bases fitting TRBD2. This CDR3 is 15 amino acids long. The V segment lost 0 bases and the J segment 4 bases; nucleotides outside the gene matches: 3. Germline loops: CDR1 SGHRS, CDR2 YFSETQ. In DNA form, the CDR3 reads TGCGCCAGCAGCTTGGGAGCTAGCGGGGGAGAGACCCAGTACTTC. Protein product: CASSLGASGGETQYF.

The chain joins TRBV5-5 to TRBJ1-1; unclear D gene. V shed 0 bases and J shed 7 bases, with 10 bases lying between them. The CDR3 sequence is 13 residues long. The germline V gene has CDR1 SGHKS and CDR2 YYEKEE (reference sequence). CDR3 DNA: TGTGCCAGCAGCTTGGTGTTTGTCGGTGAAGCTTTCTTT. Its translation is CASSLVFVGEAFF.

This chain uses TRBV19 with TRBJ2-7; TRBD2 agrees at 11 bases. CDR1 and CDR2 from the germline V gene are LNHDA and SQIVND (reference sequence). Trimming took 8 bases from V and 5 from J; bases not matched to a gene: 5. This CDR3 has 13 residues. The CDR3 DNA reads TGTGCCAGTCGACTAGCGGGGAGTGACGAGCAGTACTTC. Its protein product is CASRLAGSDEQYF.

This chain joins TRBV2 and TRBJ1-2; tentative D call: TRBD1 (5 bases). The germline V gene encodes CDR1 SNHLY and CDR2 FYNNEI. This CDR3 has 14 residues. Trimming cost V 1 base and J 4 bases, with 10 bases left between them. The CDR3 nucleotides are TGTGCCAGCAGTGAAGAGACAGTCTCCTATGGCTACACCTTC. Translated, it gives CASSEETVSYGYTF.

This clone occurred once. The chain links TRBV6-2 or TRBV6-3 to TRBJ2-7; 10 positions match TRBD2. The CDR3 runs to 16 residues. J was trimmed by 7 bases and V by 5 bases; bases with no gene match: 14. In germline, CDR1 is MNHEY, CDR2 SVGEGT. CDR3 in amino acids: CASSTRVAGGQSEQYF. In DNA, the CDR3 is TGTGCCAGCAGTACCCGAGTAGCGGGGGGCCAATCGGAGCAGTACTTC.

The rearrangement joins TRBV14 to TRBJ2-3; D perhaps matches TRBD2 (6 bases). Germline CDR1 SGHDN, CDR2 FVKESK. The CDR3 sequence is 15 residues long. With 0 bases removed from V and 6 bases from J, the gap between germline ends came to 13 bases. The CDR3 loop reads CASSQEASAGDTQYF. CDR3 DNA sequence: TGTGCCAGCAGCCAAGAAGCTAGCGCAGGGGATACGCAGTATTTT.

The V and J genes are TRBV27 and TRBJ2-7; weak D call: TRBD2 (7 bases). The CDR3 sequence is 15 residues long. The V end lost 3 bases, the J end lost 4 bases, and 16 bases lay between the germline ends. Germline values: CDR1 MNHEY, CDR2 SMNVEV (reference sequence). CDR3 DNA: TGTGCCAGCAGTTTTGGTTGGGGGGGGCATTACGAGCAGTACTTC. Its translation is CASSFGWGGHYEQYF.

This chain uses TRBV27 with TRBJ1-5; 8 positions match TRBD1. Germline values: CDR1 MNHEY, CDR2 SMNVEV (reference sequence). Losses at the gene ends were 2 bases for V and 7 bases for J; bases not matched to a gene: 4. The CDR3 has 14 residues. The CDR3 DNA follows: TGTGCCAGCAGTTTACAGGGGGCAGGACAGCCCCAGCATTTT. Amino acid sequence: CASSLQGAGQPQHF.

CDR3 sequence reads: CASSPRQGARNTIYF. In DNA, the CDR3 is TGTGCCAGCTCACCTCGGCAGGGGGCCCGAAACACCATATATTTT. This sequence joins TRBV18 and TRBJ1-3; 8 nucleotides line up with TRBD1. Losses at the gene ends were 3 bases for V and 5 bases for J; bases not matched to a gene: 6. This CDR3 is 15 amino acids long. Germline V CDR1 and CDR2: KGHSH, LQKENI.

A single count supports this clone. The rearrangement joins TRBV2 to TRBJ2-5, with 10 bases aligning to TRBD1. CDR3 size: 15 residues. CDR1 SNHLY and CDR2 FYNNEI come from the germline V gene. V dropped 5 bases and J dropped 0; count of bases not matched to a gene: 3. In DNA, the CDR3 is TGTGCCAGCAGTCGACAGGGGGCCCACCAAGAGACCCAGTACTTC. Amino acid sequence: CASSRQGAHQETQYF.

J is TRBJ1-1 and V is TRBV30; TRBD1 agrees at 9 bases. The length of the CDR3 is 12 residues. J gave up 4 bases and V 4 bases, and 1 base lay outside the gene matches. Germline values: CDR1 GTSNPN, CDR2 SVGIG (reference sequence). The CDR3 reads CAWNRGLTEAFF. CDR3 coding DNA: TGTGCCTGGAACAGGGGGCTCACTGAAGCTTTCTTT.

This chain links TRBV7-9 with TRBJ2-7, with 9 bases that match TRBD1. Germline assignment: CDR1 SEHNR and CDR2 FQNEAQ (reference sequence). This CDR3 comprises 14 residues. J was trimmed by 1 base and V by 5 bases; bases with no gene match: 3. The CDR3 is CASSGDRASYEQYF. DNA for the CDR3: TGTGCCAGCAGCGGGGACAGGGCTTCCTACGAGCAGTACTTC.

The chain links TRBV29-1 to TRBJ2-1; 8 bases map to TRBD2. Germline CDR1 is SQVTM and CDR2 is ANQGSEA. The CDR3 extends over 11 amino acids. The CDR3 DNA follows: TGCAGGGGACTAGTCGGCAATGAGCAGTTCTTC. As protein: CRGLVGNEQFF.

This clone was detected only once. The chain recombines TRBV28 with TRBJ1-1; 7 bases are a match to TRBD1. CDR3 length: 15 residues. CDR1 is MDHEN and CDR2 is SYDVKM in the germline V gene. V lost 8 bases to trimming and J lost 1 base; unmatched junction nucleotides: 10. The CDR3 DNA reads TGTGCCAGCGGAGACAGGGTAGGGGGGAACACTGAAGCTTTCTTT. It codes for CASGDRVGGNTEAFF.

The chain employs TRBV7-9 and TRBJ2-5; TRBD2 agrees at 11 bases. CDR1 is SEHNR, CDR2 FQNEAQ, per germline (reference sequence). There are 15 residues in the CDR3. V shed 3 bases and J 2 bases; nucleotides not matched to a gene: 2. In DNA form, the CDR3 reads TGTGCCAGCAGCTTGGGGACTAGCGGTCAAGAGACCCAGTACTTC. Protein sequence: CASSLGTSGQETQYF.

This clone was found once. The V and J genes are TRBV4-1 and TRBJ2-1; 8 nucleotides line up with TRBD2. This CDR3 contains 14 residues. The V gene's germline CDR1 is MGHRA and CDR2 YSYEKL. The junction had 2 bases not matched to a gene; V was cut back by 4 bases and J by 3 bases. CDR3 sequence (DNA): TGCGCCAGCAGCCCAACTAGCGGCTACAATGAGCAGTTCTTC. It specifies CASSPTSGYNEQFF.

The chain links TRBV29-1 to TRBJ1-1; TRBD1 agrees at 10 bases. This CDR3 is built from 16 residues. V lost 4 bases to trimming and J lost 1 base; unmatched junction nucleotides: 9. Germline loops: CDR1 SQVTM, CDR2 ANQGSEA. CDR3 sequence (DNA): TGCAGCGTTGTATCCCGGACAGGGGGAAAGAACACTGAAGCTTTCTTT. It yields the protein CSVVSRTGGKNTEAFF.

The chain joins TRBV5-5 to TRBJ1-6; TRBD1 agrees at 7 bases. This CDR3 is 17 amino acids long. Germline CDR1 and CDR2: SGHKS and YYEKEE (reference sequence). V trimming: 4 bases; J trimming: 1 base; junction bases outside the gene matches: 8. The CDR3 DNA reads TGTGCCAGCAGCCCCGGACAGGATTTTTCCTATAATTCACCCCTCCACTTT. Translating it yields CASSPGQDFSYNSPLHF.

The chain carries TRBV9 and TRBJ2-1; 15 nucleotides align to TRBD2. Per germline, CDR1 SGDLS and CDR2 YYNGEE. The CDR3 spans 20 residues. With V trimmed by 0 bases and J by 3 bases, 10 bases remained unmatched. CDR3 region: CASSVGGGLAGGRYYNEQFF. The DNA of the CDR3 is TGTGCCAGCAGCGTAGGAGGTGGACTAGCGGGAGGGAGGTACTACAATGAGCAGTTCTTC.

J is TRBJ2-7 and V is TRBV18; TRBD2 might be the D (6 bases). CDR1 KGHSH and CDR2 LQKENI come from the germline V gene. This CDR3 has 15 residues. V was shortened by 6 bases and J by 6 bases, with 21 bases between the two germline ends. This CDR3 is CASSTSRVGGLEQYF. As DNA, the CDR3 is TGTGCCAGCTCCACAAGTAGGGTCGGGGGTCTCGAGCAGTACTTC.

The rearrangement joins TRBV10-3 to TRBJ2-1; TRBD2 agrees at 10 bases. Germline V lookup: CDR1 ENHRY, CDR2 SYGVKD. V dropped 5 bases and J dropped 5; count of bases not matched to a gene: 3. The CDR3 has 14 residues. This CDR3 reads CAISSGGADNEQFF. The CDR3 DNA follows: TGTGCCATCAGTAGCGGGGGGGCCGACAATGAGCAGTTCTTC.

V usage is TRBV2 and J usage is TRBJ1-1; D not certain. The V end was cut by 3 bases, the J end by 3 bases, with 14 bases between. The length of the CDR3 is 15 residues. Germline V gene sequence: CDR1 SNHLY, CDR2 FYNNEI. The DNA for the CDR3 is TGTGCCAGCAGTGATCCCGGTGGGAGGGACACTGAAGCTTTCTTT. Translating it yields CASSDPGGRDTEAFF.

The chain joins TRBV27 to TRBJ1-1; a possible D gene is TRBD1 (5 bases). The germline V gene has CDR1 MNHEY and CDR2 SMNVEV (reference sequence). The CDR3 spans 15 residues. V lost 5 bases, J lost 7 bases, and 20 bases lay in between. The CDR3 nucleotides read TGTGCCAGCAGTCTCCAACCGGGGGGAGGCCTTGAAGCTTTCTTT. Translated, it gives CASSLQPGGGLEAFF.

The chain recombines TRBV9 with TRBJ1-1; no definite D call. Germline V gene lookup returns CDR1 SGDLS and CDR2 YYNGEE. Trimming removed 3 bases at V and 5 bases at J, with 20 bases between. CDR3 size: 16 residues. Here the CDR3 DNA reads TGTGCCAGCAGCGCCTTGAGGCCTGTACCGGGGACTGAAGCTTTCTTT. Translated: CASSALRPVPGTEAFF.

This clone was detected once. The chain uses TRBV7-9 and TRBJ2-1, with TRBD1 matching over 8 bases. Unmatched junction bases numbered 8, after V lost 3 bases and J lost 7 bases. This CDR3 contains 15 residues. Germline CDR1 is SEHNR and CDR2 is FQNEAQ (reference sequence). CDR3 coding DNA: TGTGCCAGCAGCTTCGTTTGGACAGGGCGGAATGAGCAGTTCTTC. It is translated as CASSFVWTGRNEQFF.

The gene calls are TRBV5-1 and TRBJ1-1; 10 bases are shared with TRBD1. Per the germline V gene, CDR1 is SGHRS and CDR2 is YFSETQ. With 0 bases clipped from V and 5 bases from J, the junction kept 7 bases outside the gene matches. The CDR3 runs 16 residues. Here the CDR3 DNA reads TGCGCCAGCAGCTTGGGACAGGGGGCACAGCGGACTGAAGCTTTCTTT. It yields the protein CASSLGQGAQRTEAFF. Drawing the rest from reference TRBV5-1 and TRBJ1-1, the complete variable domain is KAGVTQTPRYLIKTRGQQVTLSCSPISGHRSVSWYQQTPGQGLQFLFEYFSETQRNKGNFPGRFSGRQFSNSRSEMNVSTLELGDSALYLCASSLGQGAQRTEAFFGQGTRLTVV.

The chain is built from TRBV5-6 and TRBJ1-2; D is uncertain. CDR3 length: 14 amino acids. The V end was cut by 1 base, the J end by 5 bases, with 12 bases between. Germline lookup yields CDR1 SGHDT and CDR2 YYEEEE. CDR3 in DNA: TGTGCCAGCAGCTTGTTTCAGGAGGTTTATGGCTACACCTTC. As protein: CASSLFQEVYGYTF.